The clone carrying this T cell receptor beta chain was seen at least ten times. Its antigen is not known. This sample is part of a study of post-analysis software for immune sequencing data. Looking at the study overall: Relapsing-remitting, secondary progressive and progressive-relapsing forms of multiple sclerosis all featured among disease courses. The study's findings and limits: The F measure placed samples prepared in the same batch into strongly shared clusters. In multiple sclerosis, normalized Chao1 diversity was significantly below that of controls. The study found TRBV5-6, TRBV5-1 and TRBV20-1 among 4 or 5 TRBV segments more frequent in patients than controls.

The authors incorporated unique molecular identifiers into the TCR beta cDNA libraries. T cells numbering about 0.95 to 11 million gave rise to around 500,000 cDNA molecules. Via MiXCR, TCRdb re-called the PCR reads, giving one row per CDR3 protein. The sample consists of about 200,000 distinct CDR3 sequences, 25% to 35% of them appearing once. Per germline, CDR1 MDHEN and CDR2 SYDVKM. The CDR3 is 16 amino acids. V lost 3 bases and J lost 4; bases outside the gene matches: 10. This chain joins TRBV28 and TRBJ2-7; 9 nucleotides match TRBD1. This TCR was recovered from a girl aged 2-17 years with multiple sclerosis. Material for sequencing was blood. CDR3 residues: CASSFKRTGAGYEQYF. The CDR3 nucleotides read TGTGCCAGCAGTTTCAAACGGACAGGGGCTGGGTACGAGCAGTACTTC.